The 22 T cell receptor beta chains below all came from one sample that was sequenced in a study of blood T cell repertoires in COVID-19. Produced via immunoSEQ multiplex PCR; TCRdb's table is partial and in-frame only. This sample has roughly 170,000 clones, with 81% found just once. The sample consisted of PBMCs or T cells enriched from blood (not recorded which). The receptors shown here come from a woman aged 35 to 49 with acute COVID-19.

V is TRBV30 and J is TRBJ2-7; TRBD2 matches 8 bases. Trimming at V came to 5 bases and at J to 2 bases, leaving 8 bases not matched to a gene. The CDR3 spans 14 residues. Germline V gene data show CDR1 as GTSNPN and CDR2 as SVGIG (reference sequence). CDR3 residues: CAWGSLAGPYEQYF. In nucleotides, the CDR3 is TGTGCCTGGGGTTCCCTAGCGGGCCCCTACGAGCAGTACTTC.

The CDR3 reads CASSFPRDRGTGELFF. For the CDR3, the DNA is TGTGCCAGCAGCTTCCCAAGGGACAGGGGCACCGGGGAGCTGTTTTTT. This chain links TRBV11-1 with TRBJ2-2; TRBD1 agrees at 10 bases. Germline V gene sequence: CDR1 SGHAT, CDR2 FQDESV (reference sequence). The junction had 5 bases not matched to a gene; V was cut back by 3 bases and J by 4 bases. CDR3 length: 16 amino acids.

This clone occurred a few times. This rearrangement joins TRBV9 to TRBJ2-2; TRBD1 matches 8 bases. The V and J ends lost 2 bases and 5 bases, in that order; junction bases with no gene match: 2. Germline V gene lookup returns CDR1 SGDLS and CDR2 YYNGEE. There are 14 residues in the CDR3. CDR3 bases: TGTGCCAGCAGCGTCAGGACAGGGACCGGGGAGCTGTTTTTT. It is translated as CASSVRTGTGELFF.

The chain is built from TRBV19 and TRBJ1-2, with TRBD1 matching over 8 bases. The CDR3 has 12 amino acids. The V segment lost 4 bases and the J segment 7 bases; nucleotides outside the gene matches: 2. CDR1 is LNHDA and CDR2 is SQIVND in the germline V gene (reference sequence). The CDR3 bases are TGTGCCAGTAGTAGGACAGGGCTTGGCTACACCTTC. It yields the protein CASSRTGLGYTF. Together with reference TRBV19 and TRBJ1-2, the CDR3 gives the full variable domain: DGGITQSPKYLFRKEGQNVTLSCEQNLNHDAMYWYRQDPGQGLRLIYYSQIVNDFQKGDIAEGYSVSREKKESFPLTVTSAQKNPTAFYLCASSRTGLGYTFGSGTRLTVV.

The chain is built from TRBV2 and TRBJ1-5; perhaps TRBD1 as D (6 bases). V was cut by 3 bases and J by 2 bases, with 11 bases left in between. The CDR3 loop spans 15 amino acids. Per the germline V gene, CDR1 is SNHLY and CDR2 is FYNNEI. In nucleotides, the CDR3 is TGTGCCAGCAGTGACGTCAGACAGGGCAATCAGCCCCAGCATTTT. It encodes CASSDVRQGNQPQHF.

This clone was counted once. V is TRBV7-9 and J is TRBJ2-3; TRBD2 aligns across 15 bases. The V and J ends lost 4 bases and 4 bases, in that order; junction bases with no gene match: 9. The germline V gene encodes CDR1 SEHNR and CDR2 FQNEAQ (reference sequence). The CDR3 spans 18 residues. The CDR3 loop is CASSSPGLAGGPPDTQYF. CDR3 DNA sequence: TGTGCCAGCAGCTCCCCGGGACTAGCGGGAGGCCCTCCAGATACGCAGTATTTT.

CDR3 DNA sequence: TGTGCCTTTGGACAGGGGCTATCGAATGAAAAACTGTTTTTT. As protein: CAFGQGLSNEKLFF. The rearrangement uses TRBV30 and TRBJ1-4; the match to TRBD1 covers 9 bases. There are 14 residues in the CDR3. Germline V lookup: CDR1 GTSNPN, CDR2 SVGIG (reference sequence). With 7 bases clipped from V and 5 bases from J, the junction kept 8 bases outside the gene matches.

V and J are TRBV4-1 and TRBJ1-3; D is undetermined. The CDR3 is 16 residues long. V was clipped by 3 bases and J by 0 bases, with 12 bases between them. The germline V gene has CDR1 MGHRA and CDR2 YSYEKL. CDR3: CASSQADTRSGNTIYF. The CDR3 DNA reads as TGCGCCAGCAGCCAGGCTGACACCCGCTCTGGAAACACCATATATTTT.

The V call is TRBV6-6, the J call TRBJ2-2; 10 positions agree with TRBD2. Germline V CDR1 and CDR2: MNHNY, SVGAGI (reference sequence). The trim removed 4 bases at V and 6 bases at J, leaving 5 bases unmatched. CDR3 length equals 15 residues. The CDR3 is CASSLAGGRAGELFF. As DNA, the CDR3 is TGTGCCAGCAGTTTAGCGGGAGGTCGGGCCGGGGAGCTGTTTTTT.

The rearrangement joins TRBV9 to TRBJ2-1, with TRBD2 identical over 10 bases. The CDR3 runs to 15 residues. Germline V gene sequence: CDR1 SGDLS, CDR2 YYNGEE. Trimming cost V 0 bases and J 8 bases; bases outside gene matches: 5. The CDR3 DNA follows: TGTGCCAGCAGCGTAGTTCTAGCGGGAGTTGATGAGCAGTTCTTC. Protein: CASSVVLAGVDEQFF.

This chain links TRBV5-1 with TRBJ2-1; no firm D call. This CDR3 region has 15 residues. Germline CDR1 is SGHRS and CDR2 is YFSETQ. Deletions cut 2 bases from V and 0 bases from J, with 9 bases between. In nucleotides, the CDR3 is TGCGCCAGCAGCTTCCGTTTTAGCTCCTACAATGAGCAGTTCTTC. Amino acids: CASSFRFSSYNEQFF.

This clone has just a few counts. The chain recombines TRBV6-1 with TRBJ1-5; weak D call: TRBD1 (6 bases). V gave up 0 bases and J gave up 7 bases, with 13 bases separating them. The CDR3 is made up of 15 amino acids. Per the germline V gene, CDR1 is MNHNS and CDR2 is SASEGT. The CDR3 DNA sequence: TGTGCCAGCAGTGAAGCAAGCAGGGGCGGACAGCCCCAGCATTTT. Encoded protein: CASSEASRGGQPQHF.

This clone has at least ten counts. This chain uses TRBV19 with TRBJ1-2; no reliable D call. Germline CDR1 LNHDA, CDR2 SQIVND (reference sequence). CDR3 length equals 17 residues. V was trimmed by 2 bases and J by 4 bases, leaving 20 bases between them. This CDR3 reads CASSISLTQPSVYGYTF. The CDR3 nucleotides are TGTGCCAGTAGTATAAGCCTTACACAGCCCTCGGTCTATGGCTACACCTTC.

The chain uses TRBV9 and TRBJ2-1, with TRBD1 matching over 10 bases. The CDR3 covers 16 residues. With 4 bases clipped from V and 1 base from J, the junction kept 5 bases outside the gene matches. CDR1 and CDR2 from the germline V gene are SGDLS and YYNGEE. DNA for the CDR3: TGTGCCAGCAGCAGTCGGACAGGGGGGTCCTACAATGAGCAGTTCTTC. Protein sequence: CASSSRTGGSYNEQFF.

V is TRBV7-9 and J is TRBJ2-2, with 11 bases identical to TRBD2. Germline V gene lookup returns CDR1 SEHNR and CDR2 FQNEAQ (reference sequence). With V trimmed by 8 bases and J by 0 bases, 5 bases remained unmatched. CDR3 length: 16 residues. The CDR3 loop is CASLGGLAANTGELFF. The DNA of the CDR3 is TGTGCCAGCTTAGGGGGACTAGCGGCGAACACCGGGGAGCTGTTTTTT.

This chain connects TRBV5-6 to TRBJ2-7; D is possibly TRBD2 (7 bases). The CDR3 length is 15 residues. Germline values: CDR1 SGHDT, CDR2 YYEEEE. V lost 4 bases to trimming and J lost 7 bases, with 21 bases between them. The CDR3 here is CASSLFVRGAWEQYF. The CDR3 DNA reads TGTGCCAGCAGCCTATTTGTTCGGGGGGCGTGGGAGCAGTACTTC.

This clone was picked up one time. The CDR3 spells CASYTEAFF. In nucleotides, the CDR3 is TGTGCCAGCTATACTGAAGCTTTCTTT. This chain connects TRBV21-1 to TRBJ1-1. TRBV21-1 is a pseudogene segment. CDR3 size: 9 residues.

V is TRBV30 and J is TRBJ1-4, with no clear D. The V end lost 0 bases, the J end lost 10 bases, and 18 bases lay between the germline ends. The CDR3 runs to 15 residues. The germline CDR1 and CDR2 sequences are GTSNPN and SVGIG (reference sequence). CDR3 protein: CAWSVLSASGRKLFF. In nucleotides, the CDR3 is TGTGCCTGGAGTGTACTGAGTGCATCTGGGAGAAAACTGTTTTTT.

This clone has only a few counts. The rearrangement links TRBV19 to TRBJ1-5; the D gene is possibly TRBD1 (5 bases). Germline lookup yields CDR1 LNHDA and CDR2 SQIVND (reference sequence). Trimming pared 4 bases from V and 2 bases from J, leaving 18 bases between. The CDR3 is 17 residues long. The CDR3 loop is CASSTAQLTGGNQPQHF. The CDR3 region has the DNA TGTGCCAGTAGTACTGCGCAACTGACGGGGGGCAATCAGCCCCAGCATTTT.

CDR3 sequence: CASSGDGRTEAFF. The CDR3 coding sequence is TGTGCCAGCAGCGGAGACGGTAGGACTGAAGCTTTCTTT. The V and J genes are TRBV11-2 and TRBJ1-1; D is undetermined. Germline V CDR1 and CDR2: SGHAT, FQNNGV. Trimming stripped 5 bases from V and 5 bases from J, with 12 bases between. This CDR3 has 13 residues.

The chain uses TRBV13 and TRBJ2-3; TRBD1 might be the D (5 bases). Trimming shortened V by 0 bases and J by 2 bases, and 21 bases separated the two germline ends. Germline loops: CDR1 PRHDT, CDR2 FYEKMQ (reference sequence). The CDR3 runs to 19 residues. Here the CDR3 reads CASSLGGLGLAESTDTQYF. The DNA of the CDR3 is TGTGCCAGCAGCTTAGGGGGGCTTGGGCTGGCGGAGTCCACAGATACGCAGTATTTT.

The V gene is TRBV5-1, the J gene TRBJ2-1; D unresolved. CDR1 SGHRS and CDR2 YFSETQ come from the germline V gene. Trimming stripped 2 bases from V and 8 bases from J, with 5 bases between. The CDR3 totals 11 residues. The CDR3 loop is CASSFKYEQFF. The CDR3 bases are TGCGCCAGCAGCTTTAAATATGAGCAGTTCTTC. The whole variable domain, filled in from reference TRBV5-1 and TRBJ2-1, reads KAGVTQTPRYLIKTRGQQVTLSCSPISGHRSVSWYQQTPGQGLQFLFEYFSETQRNKGNFPGRFSGRQFSNSRSEMNVSTLELGDSALYLCASSFKYEQFFGPGTRLTVL.